There are a few counts of the clone carrying this T cell receptor beta chain. The data belong to a study of CD8+CD57+ T cells in acquired aplastic anemia. Genomic DNA templated the TCR beta VDJ and CDR3 profiling. TCRdb re-called the reads through MiXCR, storing one row per CDR3 protein. The repertoire includes fewer than 200,000 distinct CDR3 sequences, roughly 63% of them detected once, and 35% to 50% sits in the top ten. With 4 bases clipped from V and 4 bases from J, the junction kept 4 bases outside the gene matches. This CDR3 is 15 amino acids long. Per germline, CDR1 SGHTA and CDR2 FQGTGA. The sample taken for sequencing was sorted CD4+, CD8+, or CD8+CD57+ T cells (not recorded which) from PBMCs. This clonotype was obtained from a human donor in good health. The J gene is TRBJ2-1, the V gene TRBV7-3; 10 bases line up with TRBD2. The CDR3 DNA reads TGTGCCAGCAGCTCCGCTAGCGGGGGATACAATGAGCAGTTCTTC. This encodes CASSSASGGYNEQFF.